The sequence of this T cell receptor (beta chain) was determined in a study of OX40 agonist ivuxolimab in advanced cancers. Study overall: Hepatocellular carcinoma, melanoma, renal cell or head and neck cancer affected the dose-escalation patients. Notes on the study in general: At doses 0.1 to 3.0 mg/kg, CD4+ and CD8+ clones expanded. Mean expanded clone counts were higher in CD8+ than CD4+ T cells.

The V end was cut by 3 bases, the J end by 1 base, with 11 bases between. The CDR3 length is 14 residues. The germline gives CDR1 SQVTM, CDR2 ANQGSEA. Assay used: immunoSEQ multiplex PCR; TCRdb lists only in-frame clones, some missing. The profile shows 52,000 or so clones, around 78% of them singletons. Worth noting for this clone: Its antigen is as yet unknown.

V gene TRBV29-1 combines with J gene TRBJ2-3; D not resolved. Sample: CD4+ or CD8+ T cells sorted from blood, taken in a trial of the OX40 agonist ivuxolimab. This clonotype was sampled from an adult with an advanced solid tumor such as melanoma, head and neck, liver or kidney cancer. CDR3 coding DNA: TGCAGCGTTGACCCCCACGCCGGCACAGATACGCAGTATTTT. It specifies CSVDPHAGTDTQYF.